The 23 T cell receptor beta chains given below trace back to one sample, sequenced in a study of cytomegalovirus exposure and HLA in healthy donors. In the PCR, 60 Vbeta and 13 Jbeta primers were used. Sequencing was performed with immunoSEQ multiplex PCR; in TCRdb, only in-frame clones are kept and a portion is missing. Among fewer than 200,000 clones listed, roughly 80% were seen once. Sequenced material: PBMCs. The receptor source for this set is a woman aged 50 to 60 in good health and CMV-seropositive.

The rearrangement joins TRBV7-2 to TRBJ2-2; the D gene is possibly TRBD1 (6 bases). Looked up from germline, CDR1 is SGHTA and CDR2 is FQGNSA. V was clipped by 2 bases and J by 5 bases, with 12 bases between them. CDR3 length: 15 amino acids. The CDR3 protein is CASSLLRGGTGELFF. As DNA, the CDR3 is TGTGCCAGCAGCTTACTCAGGGGCGGAACCGGGGAGCTGTTTTTT. Based on the CDR3 plus reference TRBV7-2 and TRBJ2-2, the full variable domain is GAGVSQSPSNKVTEKGKDVELRCDPISGHTALYWYRQSLGQGLEFLIYFQGNSAPDKSGLPSDRFSAERTGGSVSTLTIQRTQQEDSAVYLCASSLLRGGTGELFFGEGSRLTVL.

CDR3: CASSANTPGQGKLGEKLFF. CDR3 coding DNA: TGTGCCAGCAGCGCGAATACTCCGGGACAGGGGAAACTCGGTGAAAAACTGTTTTTT. The rearrangement links TRBV9 to TRBJ1-4, with 10 bases lining up with TRBD1. J lost 7 bases, V lost 3 bases, and 18 bases had no gene match. CDR1 and CDR2 (germline): SGDLS, YYNGEE. CDR3 length: 19 amino acids. Using reference TRBV9 and TRBJ1-4 for the parts outside the CDR3, the full variable domain is DSGVTQTPKHLITATGQRVTLRCSPRSGDLSVYWYQQSLDQGLQFLIQYYNGEERAKGNILERFSAQQFPDLHSELNLSSLELGDSALYFCASSANTPGQGKLGEKLFFGSGTQLSVL.

The chain carries TRBV5-1 and TRBJ2-1; the match to TRBD2 covers 8 bases. The ends lost 0 bases at V and 5 bases at J; junction bases unmatched: 4. The CDR3 has 15 residues. The germline V gene has CDR1 SGHRS and CDR2 YFSETQ. The CDR3 sequence is CASSLVAGLHNEQFF. In DNA form, the CDR3 reads TGCGCCAGCAGCTTGGTAGCGGGGCTCCACAATGAGCAGTTCTTC.

This chain uses TRBV28 with TRBJ1-2; 11 nucleotides match TRBD1. V dropped 5 bases and J dropped 7; count of bases not matched to a gene: 6. There are 14 residues in the CDR3. The germline gives CDR1 MDHEN, CDR2 SYDVKM. The CDR3 DNA reads TGTGCCAGCAGTGTCGGACAGGGGGCGCTTGGCTACACCTTC. Its protein product is CASSVGQGALGYTF.

About this clone: The junction departs from germline at one end; a sequencing error may be responsible. The chain has TRBV7-9 and TRBJ1-1; D not resolved. Germline V gives CDR1 SEHNR, CDR2 FQNEAQ (reference sequence). The CDR3 extends over 12 amino acids. In DNA form, the CDR3 reads TGTTCCAGCAGCTTAGCGGCCAGTGAAGCTTTCTTT. This translates into CSSSLAASEAFF.

This chain connects TRBV5-1 to TRBJ2-7; D is undetermined. The V end was cut by 4 bases, the J end by 3 bases, with 8 bases between. The CDR3 is made up of 12 amino acids. From germline, CDR1 is SGHRS and CDR2 YFSETQ. The CDR3 nucleotides are TGCGCCAGCAGCGGCTCAGGCTACGAGCAGTACTTC. This codes for CASSGSGYEQYF.

The chain carries TRBV7-2 and TRBJ2-3; 9 bases are a match to TRBD2. Trimming took 0 bases from V and 3 from J; bases not matched to a gene: 7. Looked up from germline, CDR1 is SGHTA and CDR2 is FQGNSA. This CDR3 contains 17 residues. CDR3: CASSLARAGGLTDTQYF. The CDR3 coding sequence is TGTGCCAGCAGCTTAGCAAGAGCGGGGGGACTTACAGATACGCAGTATTTT. The whole variable domain, remainder taken from reference TRBV7-2 and TRBJ2-3, is GAGVSQSPSNKVTEKGKDVELRCDPISGHTALYWYRQSLGQGLEFLIYFQGNSAPDKSGLPSDRFSAERTGGSVSTLTIQRTQQEDSAVYLCASSLARAGGLTDTQYFGPGTRLTVL.

The chain combines TRBV5-1 with TRBJ1-2; 7 bases are shared with TRBD1. The V and J ends lost 4 bases and 5 bases, in that order; junction bases with no gene match: 5. The CDR3 is 13 residues long. Germline CDR1 is SGHRS and CDR2 is YFSETQ. CDR3 loop: CASSPGTVYGYTF. CDR3 nucleotides: TGCGCCAGCAGCCCCGGGACAGTGTATGGCTACACCTTC.

The J gene is TRBJ2-7, the V gene TRBV19; D possibly corresponds to TRBD1 (6 bases). There are 17 residues in the CDR3. CDR1 is LNHDA, CDR2 SQIVND, per germline (reference sequence). Trimming removed 2 bases at V and 5 bases at J, with 22 bases between. CDR3 sequence reads: CASSIRAFTGRIDEQYF. CDR3 bases: TGTGCCAGTAGTATAAGGGCTTTTACAGGGCGAATTGACGAGCAGTACTTC.

This chain joins TRBV19 and TRBJ2-7, with D uncertain. This CDR3 is built from 12 residues. V was trimmed by 3 bases and J by 6 bases, leaving 9 bases between them. Germline V gives CDR1 LNHDA, CDR2 SQIVND (reference sequence). This CDR3 reads CASSMPPSEQYF. CDR3 bases: TGTGCCAGTAGTATGCCACCCAGCGAGCAGTACTTC.

V is TRBV29-1 and J is TRBJ1-1, with D possibly matching TRBD1 (6 bases). The CDR3 has 14 residues. The germline gives CDR1 SQVTM, CDR2 ANQGSEA. For the CDR3, the DNA is TGCACCGTCCTCACAGGGCCTCCGAACACTGAAGCTTTCTTT. Amino acids: CTVLTGPPNTEAFF.

The rearrangement links TRBV28 to TRBJ1-2; D possibly corresponds to TRBD1 (6 bases). Germline V gives CDR1 MDHEN, CDR2 SYDVKM. There are 15 residues in the CDR3. The germline V and J ends were trimmed by 5 bases and 4 bases, with 17 bases remaining between them. CDR3 nucleotide sequence: TGTGCCAGCAGTCCCCAGACAGGAGACATCTATGGCTACACCTTC. Amino acid sequence: CASSPQTGDIYGYTF.

The gene calls are TRBV5-1 and TRBJ2-5; 10 positions agree with TRBD1. The J call may be wrong; the DNA end is better matched by TRBJ2-7. The CDR3 length is 15 residues. The germline V gene encodes CDR1 SGHRS and CDR2 YFSETQ. Here the CDR3 reads CASSSGTGAAYEQYF. The CDR3 nucleotides read TGCGCCAGCAGCTCGGGGACAGGGGCCGCCTACGAGCAGTACTTC.

This chain connects TRBV7-3 to TRBJ1-1, with 7 bases identical to TRBD1. V shed 2 bases, J shed 4 bases, and the junction held 4 bases outside the gene matches. The CDR3 is made up of 14 amino acids. Per the germline V gene, CDR1 is SGHTA and CDR2 is FQGTGA. The chain's CDR3 is CASSLHPGGTEAFF. Here the CDR3 DNA reads TGTGCCAGCAGCTTACACCCAGGGGGCACTGAAGCTTTCTTT.

The chain has TRBV21-1 and TRBJ1-1. TRBV21-1 is described as a pseudogene. The CDR3 sequence is 16 residues long. CDR3 region: CASSPRGRRENTEAFF. The CDR3 DNA sequence: TGTGCCAGCAGCCCCCGGGGACGGAGGGAGAACACTGAAGCTTTCTTT.

This chain links TRBV12-5 with TRBJ2-1, with 10 bases fitting TRBD2. Losses at the gene ends were 3 bases for V and 0 bases for J; bases not matched to a gene: 8. Germline assignment: CDR1 LGHNT and CDR2 FRNRAP. There are 18 residues in the CDR3. CDR3 nucleotide sequence: TGTGCTAGTGGTTTTCGGACTAGCGGCCCCCACTCCTACAATGAGCAGTTCTTC. It yields the protein CASGFRTSGPHSYNEQFF.

This chain joins TRBV19 and TRBJ2-1, with 14 bases aligning to TRBD2. This CDR3 contains 15 residues. Germline loops: CDR1 LNHDA, CDR2 SQIVND (reference sequence). V was pared by 4 bases and J by 6 bases, with 2 bases of the junction left unmatched. In nucleotides, the CDR3 is TGTGCCAGTAGTAAGGGACTAGCGGGAGTCAATGAGCAGTTCTTC. Its translation is CASSKGLAGVNEQFF. Drawing the rest from reference TRBV19 and TRBJ2-1, the complete variable domain is DGGITQSPKYLFRKEGQNVTLSCEQNLNHDAMYWYRQDPGQGLRLIYYSQIVNDFQKGDIAEGYSVSREKKESFPLTVTSAQKNPTAFYLCASSKGLAGVNEQFFGPGTRLTVL.

This rearrangement joins TRBV5-4 to TRBJ2-3; maybe TRBD2 (6 bases). The CDR3 loop spans 13 amino acids. The germline V gene has CDR1 SGHNT and CDR2 YYREEE (reference sequence). Trimming left V 6 bases short and J 1 base short, with 9 bases between. CDR3 region: CASKPSGTDTQYF. The CDR3 DNA reads TGTGCCAGCAAACCTAGCGGCACAGATACGCAGTATTTT.

The chain has TRBV19 and TRBJ2-2, with D possibly matching TRBD1 (6 bases). This CDR3 contains 14 residues. Germline lookup yields CDR1 LNHDA and CDR2 SQIVND (reference sequence). Deletions cut 5 bases from V and 6 bases from J, with 13 bases between. The chain's CDR3 is CASSLYRDAGELFF. Here the CDR3 DNA reads TGTGCCAGTAGTTTGTACAGGGATGCCGGGGAGCTGTTTTTT.

This sequence joins TRBV19 and TRBJ2-1; perhaps TRBD1 as D (6 bases). CDR3 length equals 15 residues. The V gene lost 3 bases and the J gene lost 7 bases, with 16 bases spanning the gap. Looked up from germline, CDR1 is LNHDA and CDR2 is SQIVND (reference sequence). This CDR3 reads CASSINREGGNEQFF. The CDR3 bases are TGTGCCAGTAGTATTAATCGGGAAGGGGGTAATGAGCAGTTCTTC.

A note on this clone: A read error may account for a junction end that differs from germline. The chain couples TRBV7-7 to TRBJ2-6; a weak D match, TRBD1 (6 bases). The length of the CDR3 is 17 residues. CDR1 is SSHAT and CDR2 is FNYEAQ in the germline V gene (reference sequence). This CDR3 is CASSPSTGRSGANVLTF. DNA of the CDR3: TGTGCTAGCAGCCCATCCACAGGGCGGTCCGGGGCCAACGTCCTGACTTTC.

The rearrangement links TRBV5-4 to TRBJ2-7; 8 nucleotides align to TRBD2. Germline V gene data show CDR1 as SGHNT and CDR2 as YYREEE (reference sequence). Germline trimming cut 4 bases from V and 5 bases from J; bases unmatched to any gene: 5. The CDR3 contains 13 residues. CDR3 DNA: TGTGCCAGCAGCCCCGGGGGGGCCCACGAGCAGTACTTC. It specifies CASSPGGAHEQYF.

The V call is TRBV9, the J call TRBJ2-3; D is undetermined. Germline values: CDR1 SGDLS, CDR2 YYNGEE. The CDR3 extends over 13 amino acids. V lost 2 bases, J lost 5 bases, and 9 bases lay in between. The CDR3 spells CASSVQFLDTQYF. CDR3 in DNA: TGTGCCAGCAGCGTCCAGTTTTTAGATACGCAGTATTTT.